The 16 T cell receptor beta chains below come from one sample, sequenced in a study of long-term antiretroviral therapy in people with HIV (dated 2022 in TCRdb). The immunoSEQ hsTCRB v3.0 assay was used at survey level resolution for TRB variable region sequencing. This is the immuneACCESS table as TCRdb keeps it, with only in-frame sequences that have V and J called. A part of the clones is gone; compared with another copy, unresolved V genes explain less than half, and the rest is unexplained. The sample profile shows roughly 33,000 clones; roughly 97% of them were found once. Of the sample, 2.5% to 3% falls within the top ten clones. Sequences were derived from unsorted PBMCs, sampled 6.9 years after starting antiretroviral therapy. The receptor set was obtained from a man younger than 45 with HIV.

The V and J genes are TRBV7-8 and TRBJ1-3, with D hard to call. The CDR3 runs 14 residues. V was trimmed by 5 bases and J by 2 bases, leaving 10 bases between them. The germline CDR1 and CDR2 sequences are SGHVS and FQNEAQ. The CDR3 DNA follows: TGTGCCAGCAGCCCCTTAAACCCTGGAAACACCATATATTTT. This encodes CASSPLNPGNTIYF.

This chain links TRBV29-1 with TRBJ1-1; D is undetermined. The CDR3 totals 11 residues. With 6 bases removed from V and 6 bases from J, the gap between germline ends came to 11 bases. Germline V gives CDR1 SQVTM, CDR2 ANQGSEA. CDR3 nucleotide sequence: TGCAGCGTCCAACTAGGCCCTGAAGCTTTCTTT. It specifies CSVQLGPEAFF.

J is TRBJ2-1 and V is TRBV5-1, with 9 nucleotides matching TRBD2. CDR1 and CDR2 (germline): SGHRS, YFSETQ. V lost 4 bases, J lost 9 bases, and 8 bases stayed unmatched. The length of the CDR3 is 14 residues. The CDR3 DNA reads as TGCGCCAGCAGCGGGTCTAGCGGGAATGTTGAGCAGTTCTTC. It encodes CASSGSSGNVEQFF.

The CDR3 DNA follows: TGTGCCAGCAGACCCTTCACAGGGGGAGGCTCCTACGAGCAGTACTTC. Translated: CASRPFTGGGSYEQYF. The chain uses TRBV6-6 and TRBJ2-7, with 8 bases that match TRBD1. CDR1 is MNHNY, CDR2 SVGAGI, per germline (reference sequence). Germline trimming cut 6 bases from V and 0 bases from J; bases unmatched to any gene: 10. The CDR3 runs to 16 residues.

This chain connects TRBV6-5 to TRBJ2-4; a weak D match, TRBD1 (7 bases). Trimming cost V 7 bases and J 6 bases, with 19 bases left between them. The CDR3 extends over 15 amino acids. The germline V gene encodes CDR1 MNHEY and CDR2 SVGAGI. CDR3 sequence (DNA): TGTGCCAGCACCCACAGGAGGGGACAGATAAACATTCAGTACTTC. Translation gives CASTHRRGQINIQYF.

The rearrangement uses TRBV10-3 and TRBJ1-1; no clear D. The V gene lost 0 bases and the J gene lost 2 bases, with 7 bases spanning the gap. The CDR3 extends over 14 amino acids. CDR1 ENHRY and CDR2 SYGVKD come from the germline V gene. CDR3 in amino acids: CAISESTFNTEAFF. CDR3 DNA sequence: TGTGCCATCAGTGAGTCAACCTTTAACACTGAAGCTTTCTTT.

The chain couples TRBV9 to TRBJ1-1; possible D gene TRBD1, 5 bases. This CDR3 region has 12 residues. Trimming cost V 4 bases and J 4 bases, with 8 bases left between them. Germline V CDR1 and CDR2: SGDLS, YYNGEE. The CDR3 DNA reads TGTGCCAGCAGCTCTGACAGCACTGAAGCTTTCTTT. Its protein is CASSSDSTEAFF.

The rearrangement uses TRBV4-3 and TRBJ2-2; TRBD1 aligns across 10 bases. Germline V gene sequence: CDR1 LGHNA, CDR2 YSLEER. V lost 6 bases to trimming and J lost 5 bases; unmatched junction nucleotides: 12. This CDR3 comprises 17 residues. The CDR3 nucleotides read TGCGCCAGCAGTATCCGGTCGGACAGGGGGTATACCGGGGAGCTGTTTTTT. Protein product: CASSIRSDRGYTGELFF.

The chain links TRBV27 to TRBJ2-7; D unresolved. The germline CDR1 and CDR2 sequences are MNHEY and SMNVEV (reference sequence). The CDR3 covers 13 residues. V shed 3 bases and J shed 6 bases, with 12 bases lying between them. DNA of the CDR3: TGTGCCAGCAGTTTCCGGGCGGCGGCCGAGCAGTACTTC. Protein: CASSFRAAAEQYF.

The gene calls are TRBV7-2 and TRBJ2-1; the D gene is possibly TRBD1 (6 bases). Looked up from germline, CDR1 is SGHTA and CDR2 is FQGNSA. CDR3 length: 15 residues. Trimming removed 7 bases from V and 3 bases from J, with 16 bases in between. CDR3 amino acids: CASTNRDTLYNEQFF. In nucleotides, the CDR3 is TGTGCCAGCACCAATCGGGACACCCTCTACAATGAGCAGTTCTTC.

V gene TRBV6-1 combines with J gene TRBJ2-3, with TRBD1 matching over 7 bases. V was pared by 4 bases and J by 5 bases, with 9 bases of the junction left unmatched. The CDR3 is made up of 15 amino acids. CDR1 is MNHNS, CDR2 SASEGT, per germline. DNA for the CDR3: TGTGCCAGCAGTGTTTCGACAGGGCTACAAGATACGCAGTATTTT. This codes for CASSVSTGLQDTQYF.

This clone was found once. V gene TRBV27 combines with J gene TRBJ2-5; TRBD2 matches at 7 bases. J was trimmed by 5 bases and V by 0 bases; bases with no gene match: 9. The CDR3 runs 16 residues. Germline V CDR1 and CDR2: MNHEY, SMNVEV (reference sequence). This CDR3 is CASSLSRGLPRETQYF. The CDR3 DNA reads as TGTGCCAGCAGTTTATCGCGGGGACTACCGCGGGAGACCCAGTACTTC.

The CDR3 coding sequence is TGTGCCAGCAGTTTATTTCCTAGCGGCCAGGGGCGCGAGCAGTACTTC. Protein product: CASSLFPSGQGREQYF. The rearrangement links TRBV27 to TRBJ2-7; D may be TRBD2 (7 bases). Germline assignment: CDR1 MNHEY and CDR2 SMNVEV (reference sequence). V shed 1 base and J shed 6 bases, with 19 bases lying between them. This CDR3 spans 16 amino acids.

This chain uses TRBV4-3 with TRBJ2-1; either TRBD1 or TRBD2 may fit D (5 bases each). Germline lookup yields CDR1 LGHNA and CDR2 YSLEER. This CDR3 is 15 amino acids long. V was trimmed by 1 base and J by 2 bases, leaving 9 bases between them. Here the CDR3 DNA reads TGCGCCAGCAGCCAAGGTTGGGGGACCTACAATGAGCAGTTCTTC. Residues: CASSQGWGTYNEQFF.

V is TRBV5-4 and J is TRBJ2-7, with unresolved D. This CDR3 comprises 11 residues. The germline V and J ends were trimmed by 4 bases and 7 bases, with 9 bases remaining between them. Germline V gives CDR1 SGHNT, CDR2 YYREEE (reference sequence). CDR3 in amino acids: CASSLQDEQYF. CDR3 coding DNA: TGTGCCAGCAGCCTCCAGGATGAGCAGTACTTC.

The V and J genes are TRBV29-1 and TRBJ1-5; a possible D gene is TRBD1 (6 bases). Trimming removed 7 bases at V and 9 bases at J, with 28 bases between. CDR1 SQVTM and CDR2 ANQGSEA come from the germline V gene. CDR3 length equals 16 residues. The CDR3 protein is CSASLGTGTKMGPQHF. The CDR3 bases are TGCAGCGCCTCGCTGGGAACAGGGACCAAAATGGGGCCCCAGCATTTT.